These 2 T cell receptor beta chains originate from one sample sequenced in a study of lymphopenia after photon versus proton radiotherapy. Measured with immunoSEQ multiplex PCR; TCRdb has only the in-frame clones, and not every one. The data hold some 40,000 clones, with 80% to 95% observed a single time. The sequencing here drew on peripheral blood, taken from a patient treated with photon-based radiotherapy. The receptors originated from a man aged 60-69 years with cholangiocarcinoma.

CDR3 in amino acids: CASSPTGTGANVLTF. CDR3 nucleotides: TGTGCCAGCAGCCCCACCGGGACTGGGGCCAACGTCCTGACTTTC. The chain recombines TRBV7-2 with TRBJ2-6; perhaps TRBD2 as D (5 bases). Trimming took 5 bases from V and 2 from J, leaving 10 bases between them. The CDR3 consists of 15 residues. Germline V gives CDR1 SGHTA, CDR2 FQGNSA.

This chain connects TRBV7-8 to TRBJ1-4, with D maybe TRBD1 (5 bases). Germline lookup yields CDR1 SGHVS and CDR2 FQNEAQ. The V end was cut by 3 bases, the J end by 5 bases, with 7 bases between. The CDR3 runs to 13 residues. The CDR3 coding sequence is TGTGCCAGCAGCTTGGGACCAAATGAAAAACTGTTTTTT. As protein: CASSLGPNEKLFF.